These T cell receptor beta chains were read from a single sample in a study of T-cell memory formation after mild COVID-19. MiXCR, applied by TCRdb to the 5' RACE reads, yields one record per CDR3 protein. The sample includes about 470,000 distinct CDR3 sequences, roughly 23% of them seen just once. The sample was PBMCs or a T cell subset sorted from them (not recorded which). All receptors come from an adult woman who had mild COVID-19 (a few samples of this study predate the infection). Cell type and time point are not known. The CDR3 runs from the conserved cysteine through the conserved F or W. The order of the fields is D gene, V gene, J gene, clone size, CDR3 protein, CDR3 DNA. A D gene is named only where the DNA matches it firmly. Size tells how often a clone was seen (once, few, many) or the class of an expanded clone, and some rows leave it out.

>.|TRBV3-1|TRBJ2-5|.
CASSQVSGREETQYF
TGTGCCAGCAGCCAAGTTTCCGGGCGTGAGGAGACCCAGTACTTC
>.|TRBV12-3/TRBV12-4|TRBJ2-6|few
CASIRTGRGLSGANVLTF
TGTGCCAGCATAAGGACAGGGAGGGGTCTCTCTGGGGCCAACGTCCTGACTTTC
>.|TRBV6-5|TRBJ2-3|few
CASRGTGFRTQYF
TGTGCCAGCAGAGGTACAGGGTTCCGTACGCAGTATTTT
>.|TRBV7-2|TRBJ2-7|few
CASSFPRGYYEQYF
TGTGCCAGCAGCTTTCCACGGGGTTACTACGAGCAGTACTTC
>TRBD1|TRBV9|TRBJ1-1|.
CASSARWTGDNTEAFF
TGTGCCAGCAGCGCCCGATGGACAGGAGACAACACTGAAGCTTTCTTT
>.|TRBV4-1|TRBJ2-7|.
CASSQDVERQGGEQYF
TGCGCCAGCAGCCAAGATGTGGAGCGTCAGGGAGGCGAGCAGTACTTC
>.|TRBV29-1|TRBJ1-2|.
CSVAARTNYGYTF
TGCAGCGTCGCGGCACGGACTAACTATGGCTACACCTTC
>.|TRBV7-9|TRBJ2-7|.
CASSHGTEWTYEQYF
TGTGCCAGCAGCCACGGGACCGAATGGACCTACGAGCAGTACTTC
>.|TRBV6-2/TRBV6-3|TRBJ2-7|few
CATDQGRLTYEQYF
TGTGCCACCGACCAGGGGCGACTTACTTACGAGCAGTACTTC
>.|TRBV5-1|TRBJ2-7|.
CASSLAEADEQYF
TGCGCCAGCAGCTTGGCCGAGGCTGACGAGCAGTACTTC
>.|TRBV7-9|TRBJ2-3|.
CASGRGVWDTQYF
TGTGCCAGCGGCCGGGGAGTATGGGATACGCAGTATTTT
>.|TRBV11-2|TRBJ1-1|.
CASSSHNRDEAFF
TGTGCCAGCAGCTCGCATAACAGGGACGAAGCTTTCTTT
>TRBD2|TRBV16|TRBJ2-1|few
CASSQSRPSGSNEQFF
TGTGCCAGCAGCCAATCCCGGCCTAGCGGGAGCAATGAGCAGTTCTTC
>.|TRBV20-1|TRBJ2-7|.
CSANHNSNSYEQYF
TGCAGTGCGAACCACAATTCAAACAGCTACGAGCAGTACTTC
>TRBD1|TRBV15|TRBJ2-3|.
CATSQDRGITDTQYF
TGTGCCACCAGTCAGGACAGGGGTATCACAGATACGCAGTATTTT
>TRBD2|TRBV9|TRBJ2-3|.
CASSVGLAADTQYF
TGTGCCAGCAGCGTGGGACTAGCAGCAGATACGCAGTATTTT
>TRBD2|TRBV7-8|TRBJ2-7|many
CASTRTSGPYEQYF
TGTGCCAGCACCAGGACTAGCGGGCCCTACGAGCAGTACTTC
>TRBD1|TRBV20-1|TRBJ2-1|many
CSATAGQGPGNEQFF
TGCAGTGCTACCGCGGGACAGGGACCTGGGAATGAGCAGTTCTTC
>TRBD2|TRBV11-2|TRBJ2-2|.
CASSQGGPGELFF
TGTGCCAGCAGCCAGGGAGGGCCCGGGGAGCTGTTTTTT
>.|TRBV6-6|TRBJ1-2|.
CASSYSGGNYGYTF
TGTGCCAGCAGTTACTCGGGGGGGAACTATGGCTACACCTTC
>.|TRBV7-9|TRBJ2-5|few
CASSLVPGTETQYF
TGTGCCAGCAGCTTGGTCCCGGGGACGGAGACCCAGTACTTC